This T cell receptor beta chain was sequenced during a study of T cells in Graves' hyperthyroidism and ophthalmopathy. Study results and limitations: Within blood appeared most thyroid clonotypes that had expanded above 0.001.

Per germline, CDR1 SGDLS and CDR2 YYNGEE. V shed 3 bases and J 4 bases; nucleotides not matched to a gene: 6. This CDR3 contains 14 residues. Amplification of TCR beta CDR3 regions used RNA as the template. The primer set for the first-round RT-PCR of the TCR CDR3 was HTBI. From the multiplex PCR reads, TCRdb called clonotypes with MiXCR, one entry per CDR3 protein. Of around 600,000 distinct CDR3 sequences listed, 16% are singletons. This clonotype was found a few times. Its matching antigen is unknown. Material for sequencing was blood. The receptor comes from a woman aged 40 to 50 with Graves' ophthalmopathy. The chain joins TRBV9 to TRBJ2-7, with 8 positions matching TRBD1. The CDR3 DNA sequence: TGTGCCAGCAGCGGAGACAGGGGTGGGTACGAGCAGTACTTC. Translating gives CASSGDRGGYEQYF.